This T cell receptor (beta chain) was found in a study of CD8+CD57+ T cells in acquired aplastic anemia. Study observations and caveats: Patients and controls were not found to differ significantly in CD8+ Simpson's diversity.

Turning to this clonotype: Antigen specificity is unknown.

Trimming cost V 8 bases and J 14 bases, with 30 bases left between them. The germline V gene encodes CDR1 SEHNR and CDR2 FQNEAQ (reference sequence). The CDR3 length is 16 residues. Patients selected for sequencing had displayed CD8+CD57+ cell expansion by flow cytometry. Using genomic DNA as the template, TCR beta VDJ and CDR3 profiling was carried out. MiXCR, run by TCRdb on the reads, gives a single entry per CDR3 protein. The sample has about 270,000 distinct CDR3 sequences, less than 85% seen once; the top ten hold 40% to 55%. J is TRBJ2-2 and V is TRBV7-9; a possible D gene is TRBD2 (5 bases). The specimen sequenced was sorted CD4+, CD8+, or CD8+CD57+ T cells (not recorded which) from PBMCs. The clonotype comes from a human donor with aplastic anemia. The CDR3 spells CASSWAEEQFIGPLFF. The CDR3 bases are TGTGCCAGCTCCTGGGCGGAGGAGCAGTTCATCGGGCCACTGTTTTTT.